One and the same sample provided the 21 T cell receptor beta chains below, sequenced in a study of cytomegalovirus exposure and HLA in healthy donors (dated by TCRdb to 2015 to 2018). The library was produced with the immunoSEQ multiplex PCR assay. For the multiplex PCR, a mixture combining 60 forward primers for TCR Vbeta segments and 13 reverse primers for TCR Jbeta segments was used. As stored in TCRdb, this immuneACCESS dataset retains in-frame rearrangements with V and J assigned. A fraction of the clones does not appear; measured against another copy, unresolved V genes explain less than half of the discrepancy, and the remainder lacks a known reason. The sample profile shows 150,000 to 200,000 clones; roughly 82% of them were found once. Jointly, the top ten make up about 1.6% of the sample. The sample was PBMCs. Source of these receptors: a man in his forties or fifties in good health and CMV-seronegative.

This clone was observed a single time. Other DNA variants within this sample encode the same CDR3. V is TRBV5-5 and J is TRBJ1-1, with D tentatively TRBD1 (6 bases). The V gene lost 3 bases and the J gene lost 0 bases, with 12 bases spanning the gap. Germline V gene data show CDR1 as SGHKS and CDR2 as YYEKEE (reference sequence). The CDR3 consists of 15 residues. The DNA of the CDR3 is TGTGCCAGCAGCTCCCCGACAGGCATGAACACTGAAGCTTTCTTT. This encodes CASSSPTGMNTEAFF.

V is TRBV5-1 and J is TRBJ1-1; D is ambiguous. CDR3 length: 14 amino acids. CDR1 and CDR2 from the germline V gene are SGHRS and YFSETQ. V shed 1 base and J shed 0 bases, with 7 bases lying between them. The CDR3 coding sequence is TGCGCCAGCAGCTTGCCCAGGATGAACACTGAAGCTTTCTTT. Translating it yields CASSLPRMNTEAFF.

The rearrangement links TRBV7-2 to TRBJ2-7, with unresolved D. CDR1 and CDR2 from the germline V gene are SGHTA and FQGNSA. With 0 bases removed from V and 3 bases from J, the gap between germline ends came to 9 bases. This CDR3 contains 14 residues. CDR3 residues: CASSLAYAGYEQYF. The CDR3 coding sequence is TGTGCCAGCAGCTTAGCGTATGCAGGCTACGAGCAGTACTTC.

This clone was observed a single time. This sequence joins TRBV6-1 and TRBJ2-1, with 11 bases fitting TRBD2. Germline-derived CDR1 and CDR2 are MNHNS and SASEGT. The CDR3 consists of 17 residues. Unmatched junction bases numbered 10, after V lost 2 bases and J lost 7 bases. CDR3 in DNA: TGTGCCAGCAGTGAACCATTAGCGGGGGGGCCCTGGAATGAGCAGTTCTTC. Protein product: CASSEPLAGGPWNEQFF.

There are a few counts of this clone. The same CDR3 also results from other DNA sequences found in this sample. V usage is TRBV7-2 and J usage is TRBJ1-1; no definite D call. Germline V lookup: CDR1 SGHTA, CDR2 FQGNSA. Trimming left V 5 bases short and J 1 base short, with 8 bases between. CDR3 length: 13 amino acids. CDR3 loop: CASSLTRNTEAFF. In nucleotides, the CDR3 is TGTGCCAGCAGCCTTACACGGAACACTGAAGCTTTCTTT.

The gene calls are TRBV5-6 and TRBJ2-2, with D possibly TRBD2 on 7 matching bases. V dropped 1 base and J dropped 3 bases, with 13 bases sitting between them. The germline CDR1 and CDR2 sequences are SGHDT and YYEEEE. The CDR3 is made up of 16 amino acids. CDR3 sequence: CASSLRGGPYTGELFF. CDR3 sequence (DNA): TGTGCCAGCAGCTTGCGCGGGGGCCCGTACACCGGGGAGCTGTTTTTT.

The chain links TRBV2 to TRBJ1-3; D remains unclear. Looked up from germline, CDR1 is SNHLY and CDR2 is FYNNEI. The CDR3 runs 13 residues. The V gene lost 5 bases and the J gene lost 5 bases, with 10 bases spanning the gap. For the CDR3, the DNA is TGTGCCAGCAGTCTCTCTAATAGAAACACCATATATTTT. It codes for CASSLSNRNTIYF.

CDR3 DNA sequence: TGTGCCAGCAGCCGACACGGACAGTCAACTAATGAAAAACTGTTTTTT. Translated, it gives CASSRHGQSTNEKLFF. This chain joins TRBV7-8 and TRBJ1-4; tentative D call: TRBD1 (6 bases). Per germline, CDR1 SGHVS and CDR2 FQNEAQ. The V gene lost 5 bases and the J gene lost 0 bases, with 13 bases spanning the gap. The CDR3 is made up of 16 amino acids.

The sample holds one count of this clone. The chain combines TRBV27 with TRBJ2-7; D is ambiguous. Trimming removed 5 bases at V and 2 bases at J, with 13 bases between. This CDR3 is 14 amino acids long. The germline V gene encodes CDR1 MNHEY and CDR2 SMNVEV (reference sequence). The CDR3 here is CASSPRSATYEQYF. The CDR3 DNA sequence: TGTGCCAGCAGTCCCAGGTCAGCAACCTACGAGCAGTACTTC.

The gene calls are TRBV5-1 and TRBJ1-5; 10 bases fit TRBD1. Trimming at V came to 3 bases and at J to 6 bases, leaving 6 bases not matched to a gene. Germline CDR1 and CDR2: SGHRS and YFSETQ. The CDR3 sequence is 15 residues long. The CDR3 protein is CASSSTGGAFQPQHF. The CDR3 region has the DNA TGCGCCAGCAGCTCGACAGGGGGCGCCTTTCAGCCCCAGCATTTT.

This clone was seen more than once but under ten times. The CDR3 nucleotides read TGTGCCAGCATTGGTCAGACAGACACCGGGGAGCTGTTTTTT. It yields the protein CASIGQTDTGELFF. The rearrangement uses TRBV25-1 and TRBJ2-2, with D tentatively TRBD1 (5 bases). CDR3 length: 14 amino acids. Germline CDR1 and CDR2: MGHDK and SYGVNS. V shed 7 bases and J shed 3 bases, with 12 bases lying between them.

This clone was seen a few times. The V gene is TRBV19, the J gene TRBJ2-7, with 7 bases that match TRBD1. CDR1 and CDR2 from the germline V gene are LNHDA and SQIVND (reference sequence). V lost 0 bases and J lost 2; bases outside the gene matches: 4. The CDR3 has 15 residues. CDR3 nucleotides: TGTGCCAGTAGTATAGAAGGGGGCATCACCTACGAGCAGTACTTC. Residues: CASSIEGGITYEQYF.

This rearrangement joins TRBV10-1 to TRBJ1-5; possible D gene TRBD1, 6 bases. V lost 9 bases and J 3 bases, leaving 12 bases between the germline ends. This CDR3 contains 13 residues. The germline V gene encodes CDR1 WNHNN and CDR2 SYGVQD (reference sequence). CDR3 protein: CASKRGINQPQHF. The CDR3 DNA is TGCGCCAGTAAGAGGGGGATCAATCAGCCCCAGCATTTT.

The J gene is TRBJ1-2, the V gene TRBV4-3; TRBD1 agrees at 7 bases. The germline V gene has CDR1 LGHNA and CDR2 YSLEER. The ends lost 5 bases at V and 4 bases at J; junction bases unmatched: 7. CDR3 length: 14 residues. The CDR3 here is CASSLYRGTYGYTF. As DNA, the CDR3 is TGCGCCAGCAGCTTATACAGGGGCACCTATGGCTACACCTTC.

CDR3 in amino acids: CAWRFVAGTSGREGAYNEQFF. DNA of the CDR3: TGTGCCTGGAGATTCGTTGCCGGGACTAGCGGGAGAGAGGGGGCCTACAATGAGCAGTTCTTC. The V and J genes are TRBV30 and TRBJ2-1; 14 bases align to TRBD2. The CDR3 length is 21 residues. V lost 3 bases to trimming and J lost 2 bases; unmatched junction nucleotides: 18. Germline V gene sequence: CDR1 GTSNPN, CDR2 SVGIG (reference sequence). Full variable domain (outside the CDR3, taken from reference TRBV30 and TRBJ2-1): SQTIHQWPATLVQPVGSPLSLECTVEGTSNPNLYWYRQAAGRGLQLLFYSVGIGQISSEVPQNLSASRPQDRQFILSSKKLLLSDSGFYLCAWRFVAGTSGREGAYNEQFFGPGTRLTVL.

This chain links TRBV5-6 with TRBJ2-1; 9 nucleotides align to TRBD2. The V segment lost 5 bases and the J segment 8 bases; nucleotides outside the gene matches: 14. This CDR3 spans 16 amino acids. The germline CDR1 and CDR2 sequences are SGHDT and YYEEEE. The CDR3 DNA is TGTGCCAGCAGACGGCGAGCTAGCGGGAAAGTCTATGAGCAGTTCTTC. It encodes CASRRRASGKVYEQFF.

This rearrangement joins TRBV28 to TRBJ2-7, with D maybe TRBD2 (6 bases). Germline CDR1 is MDHEN and CDR2 is SYDVKM. V was shortened by 6 bases and J by 6 bases, with 15 bases between the two germline ends. The CDR3 covers 13 residues. The CDR3 reads CASRRGGEVEQYF. CDR3 nucleotide sequence: TGTGCCAGCAGGCGGGGAGGAGAGGTCGAGCAGTACTTC.

The J gene is TRBJ2-7, the V gene TRBV5-6; D gene uncertain. The V gene's germline CDR1 is SGHDT and CDR2 YYEEEE. The CDR3 is made up of 13 amino acids. V shed 6 bases and J shed 0 bases, with 10 bases lying between them. Here the CDR3 DNA reads TGTGCCAGCACCCATCAGTCCTCCTACGAGCAGTACTTC. Its protein product is CASTHQSSYEQYF.

This clone was seen a few times. This sequence joins TRBV6-1 and TRBJ2-1, with TRBD2 identical over 7 bases. This CDR3 has 14 residues. V shed 8 bases and J 4 bases; nucleotides not matched to a gene: 8. The germline V gene encodes CDR1 MNHNS and CDR2 SASEGT. CDR3: CASLRGGDYNEQFF. CDR3 sequence (DNA): TGTGCCAGCCTACGCGGGGGAGATTACAATGAGCAGTTCTTC.

The V and J genes are TRBV7-3 and TRBJ2-1; 9 bases agree with TRBD2. The CDR3 is 15 amino acids. Trimming removed 6 bases from V and 7 bases from J; junction bases left unmatched: 10. Looked up from germline, CDR1 is SGHTA and CDR2 is FQGTGA. DNA of the CDR3: TGTGCCAGCAGTTATTGGACTAGCGAGATGAATGAGCAGTTCTTC. Translating it yields CASSYWTSEMNEQFF.

A single count supports this clone. This chain joins TRBV30 and TRBJ2-7; D perhaps matches TRBD1 (5 bases). The CDR3 consists of 12 residues. Germline-derived CDR1 and CDR2 are GTSNPN and SVGIG (reference sequence). V dropped 2 bases and J dropped 6 bases, with 11 bases sitting between them. For the CDR3, the DNA is TGTGCCTGGAGTTTACGGCAGGGCGAGCAGTACTTC. Its translation is CAWSLRQGEQYF.